This TCR beta chain was sequenced for a study of T cells in women clearing cervical HPV infection. As for this clone: The read gets to within 3 residues of the CDR3 end, and the germline J gene fills in the rest.

Using immunoSEQ multiplex PCR, the repertoire was profiled, and TCRdb retains in-frame clones only, with some absent. The record lists roughly 36,000 clones, of which the ten most abundant hold about 7.8%. Dot-blot hybridization genotyped cervical HPV amplified with MY09/MY11 PCR. Germline assignment: CDR1 SGHRS and CDR2 YFSETQ. Germline trimming cut 4 bases from V and 5 bases from J; bases unmatched to any gene: 1. This CDR3 region has 12 residues. The origin of this receptor is a woman aged 18 to 75 with a cervical HPV16 infection that either progressed to CIN3+ or cleared (not recorded which). Sequenced sample: blood buffy coat. This chain uses TRBV5-1 with TRBJ2-3, with 7 positions matching TRBD1. The sequenced CDR3 bases are TGCGCCAGCAGCAGGACAGGAGATACG. This sequence encodes CASSRTGDT. The whole CDR3 sequence reads CASSRTGDTQYF.